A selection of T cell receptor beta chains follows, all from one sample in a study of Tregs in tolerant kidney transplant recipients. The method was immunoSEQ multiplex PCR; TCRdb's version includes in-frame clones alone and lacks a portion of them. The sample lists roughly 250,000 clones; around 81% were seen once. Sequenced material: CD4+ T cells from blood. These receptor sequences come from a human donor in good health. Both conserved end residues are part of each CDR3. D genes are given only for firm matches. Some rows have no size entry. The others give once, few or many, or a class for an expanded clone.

CDR3: CASSLTTGPPEAFF; DNA: TGTGCCAGCAGCCTAACTACAGGGCCTCCCGAAGCTTTCTTT; J: TRBJ1-1; size: -; V: TRBV7-9; D: -
CDR3: CASSPLQATNEKLFF; DNA: TGTGCCAGCAGCCCGTTACAAGCAACTAATGAAAAACTGTTTTTT; J: TRBJ1-4; size: few; V: TRBV5-6; D: -
CDR3: CASTPQDRNTEAFF; DNA: TGTGCCAGCACCCCACAGGACAGAAACACTGAAGCTTTCTTT; J: TRBJ1-1; size: -; V: TRBV11-2; D: -
CDR3: CASRIPGYEQYF; DNA: TGTGCCAGCAGGATACCAGGGTACGAGCAGTACTTC; J: TRBJ2-7; size: once; V: TRBV2; D: -
CDR3: CASSLVGQTSEAFF; DNA: TGCGCCAGCAGCTTGGTGGGACAGACTAGTGAAGCTTTCTTT; J: TRBJ1-1; size: -; V: TRBV5-1; D: TRBD1
CDR3: CSVVGQPGYGYTF; DNA: TGCAGCGTTGTGGGGCAGCCGGGCTATGGCTACACCTTC; J: TRBJ1-2; size: -; V: TRBV29-1; D: -
CDR3: CASSLSQDPAYGYTF; DNA: TGCGCCAGCAGCTTGAGTCAGGACCCAGCGTATGGCTACACCTTC; J: TRBJ1-2; size: -; V: TRBV5-1; D: -
CDR3: CASSGRTSGGVSSYNEQFF; DNA: TGCGCCAGCAGTGGACGGACTAGCGGAGGGGTTAGCTCCTACAATGAGCAGTTCTTC; J: TRBJ2-1; size: -; V: TRBV10-1; D: TRBD2
CDR3: CASSPTLAGADTQYF; DNA: TGTGCCAGCTCACCAACCCTAGCCGGAGCAGATACGCAGTATTTT; J: TRBJ2-3; size: -; V: TRBV18; D: -
CDR3: CASSMDRGLDYGYTF; DNA: TGTGCCAGCTCAATGGACAGGGGTCTCGACTATGGCTACACCTTC; J: TRBJ1-2; size: -; V: TRBV18; D: TRBD1
CDR3: CASTRGQVYEQYF; DNA: TGTGCCAGCACAAGAGGGCAGGTTTACGAGCAGTACTTC; J: TRBJ2-7; size: -; V: TRBV2; D: -
CDR3: CASSEARLDTQYF; DNA: TGTGCCAGCAGTGAAGCGCGACTAGATACGCAGTATTTT; J: TRBJ2-3; size: -; V: TRBV6-1; D: -
CDR3: CASSVRGDYYEQYF; DNA: TGTGCCAGCAGTGTGCGGGGGGACTATTACGAGCAGTACTTC; J: TRBJ2-7; size: -; V: TRBV2; D: TRBD2
CDR3: CASSMDPNYGYTF; DNA: TGTGCCAGCAGTATGGACCCTAACTATGGCTACACCTTC; J: TRBJ1-2; size: -; V: TRBV6-6; D: -
CDR3: CASSYEGDYGYTF; DNA: TGTGCCAGCAGTTACGAAGGGGACTATGGCTACACCTTC; J: TRBJ1-2; size: -; V: TRBV6-5; D: -
CDR3: CASSPDRGQGNQPQHF; DNA: TGTGCCAGCAGCCCGGACAGGGGGCAGGGCAATCAGCCCCAGCATTTT; J: TRBJ1-5; size: -; V: TRBV11-2; D: TRBD1
CDR3: CASRTGEGSSPLHF; DNA: TGTGCCAGTAGGACCGGGGAAGGTAGTTCACCCCTCCACTTT; J: TRBJ1-6; size: -; V: TRBV19; D: -